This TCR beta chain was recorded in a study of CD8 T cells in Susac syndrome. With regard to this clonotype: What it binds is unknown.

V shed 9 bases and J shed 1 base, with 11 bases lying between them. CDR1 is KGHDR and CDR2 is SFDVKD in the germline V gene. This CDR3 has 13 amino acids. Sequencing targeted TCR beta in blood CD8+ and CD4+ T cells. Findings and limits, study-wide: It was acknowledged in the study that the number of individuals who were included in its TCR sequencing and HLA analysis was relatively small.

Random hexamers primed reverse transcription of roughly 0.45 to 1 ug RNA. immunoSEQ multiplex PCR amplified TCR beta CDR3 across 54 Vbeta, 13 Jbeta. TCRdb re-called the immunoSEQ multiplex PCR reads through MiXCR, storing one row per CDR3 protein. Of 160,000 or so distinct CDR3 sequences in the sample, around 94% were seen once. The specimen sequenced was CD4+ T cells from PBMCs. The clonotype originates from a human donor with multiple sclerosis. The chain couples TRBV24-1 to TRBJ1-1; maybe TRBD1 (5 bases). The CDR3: CATRDRANTEAFF. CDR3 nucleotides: TGTGCCACCCGGGACCGAGCGAACACTGAAGCTTTCTTT.